This TCR beta chain stems from a study of identifying expanded T cells in peripheral blood. Study-wide findings and caveats: Variance in clone template counts between two-week samples significantly increased with total template count across all healthy donors.

Sequencing used immunoSEQ multiplex PCR; TCRdb keeps in-frame clones, though not all of them. The table records 80,000 to 95,000 clones, approximately 88% of them present only once. CDR3 length: 15 residues. V trimming: 0 bases; J trimming: 7 bases; junction bases outside the gene matches: 7. Germline CDR1 is SGHNT and CDR2 is YYREEE (reference sequence). With respect to this clone: Its specificity is not known.

This sequence originates from a person aged 18 to 70 in good health. The rearrangement links TRBV5-4 to TRBJ2-1; 7 bases are shared with TRBD2. Sequenced sample: blood. CDR3 sequence: CASSLGGGVMNEQFF. The CDR3 DNA reads TGTGCCAGCAGCTTGGGTGGGGGGGTAATGAATGAGCAGTTCTTC.